One sample yielded the 17 T cell receptor beta chains listed below, sequenced in a study of a mutant IDH1 vaccine in newly diagnosed glioma. Time point indicated: week 5, during vaccination. It was 300 ug of mutant IDH1 20-mer peptide that made up each vaccine dose, given with topical imiquimod. For these TCRs, the target antigens are not known. TCRdb keeps only in-frame clones here, not all; method: immunoSEQ multiplex PCR. The data contain 30,000 to 40,000 clones, about four fifths of them singletons. The material sequenced was PBMCs, taken from a glioma patient whose treatment included an IDH1 peptide vaccine. The receptors shown here come from a man under 40 with glioma.

The rearrangement joins TRBV30 to TRBJ2-7; possibly TRBD2 for D (6 bases). The V end was cut by 4 bases, the J end by 2 bases, with 24 bases between. This CDR3 has 17 residues. Germline CDR1 and CDR2: GTSNPN and SVGIG (reference sequence). CDR3: CAWTLLMEGRDTYEQYF. The CDR3 nucleotides read TGTGCCTGGACCCTCCTGATGGAGGGCAGGGATACCTACGAGCAGTACTTC.

The chain joins TRBV6-4 to TRBJ2-7, with D maybe TRBD2 (6 bases). The germline gives CDR1 MRHNA, CDR2 SNTAGT. The CDR3 has 16 residues. V dropped 0 bases and J dropped 2 bases, with 14 bases sitting between them. The CDR3, as DNA: TGTGCCAGCAGTGACTCAGGATGGCGGGATGCCTACGAGCAGTACTTC. Its translation is CASSDSGWRDAYEQYF.

Concerning this clone itself: The junction and the germline gene differ at one end; a read error may be behind it. The rearrangement joins TRBV4-2 to TRBJ1-4; a possible D gene is TRBD1 (5 bases). There are 13 residues in the CDR3. Germline V gene data show CDR1 as LGHNA and CDR2 as YNFKEQ. In DNA form, the CDR3 reads TGTGCCAGCAGCCAAGAATCAGGCACAGGATCCCATTTT. It encodes CASSQESGTGSHF.

The chain carries TRBV5-4 and TRBJ2-3; no clear D. This CDR3 is built from 16 residues. The V gene lost 3 bases and the J gene lost 2 bases, with 16 bases spanning the gap. CDR1 and CDR2 from the germline V gene are SGHNT and YYREEE (reference sequence). The CDR3 sequence: CASSWPLGKPTDTQYF. In nucleotides, the CDR3 is TGTGCCAGCAGCTGGCCCCTGGGGAAGCCCACAGATACGCAGTATTTT.

This sequence joins TRBV6-1 and TRBJ2-5; D possibly matches TRBD1 or TRBD2 (5 bases each). Germline V gives CDR1 MNHNS, CDR2 SASEGT. Trimming cost V 6 bases and J 7 bases, with 18 bases left between them. CDR3 length: 14 amino acids. CDR3 loop: CASSRDPTSGTQYF. CDR3 DNA: TGTGCCAGCAGCCGGGACCCCACCTCGGGGACCCAGTACTTC.

The chain has TRBV27 and TRBJ1-3, with 9 nucleotides matching TRBD1. The germline CDR1 and CDR2 sequences are MNHEY and SMNVEV (reference sequence). This CDR3 is built from 15 residues. V shed 5 bases, J shed 6 bases, and the junction held 8 bases outside the gene matches. The CDR3 spells CASSINRDRVNTIYF. In nucleotides, the CDR3 is TGTGCCAGCAGTATCAACCGGGACAGGGTAAACACCATATATTTT.

This chain connects TRBV5-1 to TRBJ2-3; 7 nucleotides align to TRBD2. The trim removed 1 base at V and 0 bases at J, leaving 2 bases unmatched. The CDR3 length is 15 residues. The germline CDR1 and CDR2 sequences are SGHRS and YFSETQ. The CDR3 reads CASSLSSGSTDTQYF. The CDR3 DNA reads as TGCGCCAGCAGCTTGAGTAGCGGGAGCACAGATACGCAGTATTTT.

The chain recombines TRBV14 with TRBJ2-5, with D hard to call. The CDR3 has 13 amino acids. V was shortened by 1 base and J by 7 bases, with 10 bases between the two germline ends. Per germline, CDR1 SGHDN and CDR2 FVKESK. The CDR3 here is CASSQVARGTQYF. As DNA, the CDR3 is TGTGCCAGCAGCCAAGTGGCAAGAGGGACCCAGTACTTC.

The chain recombines TRBV5-6 with TRBJ2-1, with no clear D. Germline CDR1 reads SGHDT; CDR2 reads YYEEEE. V shed 0 bases and J shed 8 bases, with 6 bases lying between them. CDR3 length equals 12 residues. This chain's CDR3 is CASSLGNYEQFF. DNA for the CDR3: TGTGCCAGCAGCTTGGGTAATTATGAGCAGTTCTTC. Together with reference TRBV5-6 and TRBJ2-1, the CDR3 gives the full variable domain: DAGVTQSPTHLIKTRGQQVTLRCSPKSGHDTVSWYQQALGQGPQFIFQYYEEEERQRGNFPDRFSGHQFPNYSSELNVNALLLGDSALYLCASSLGNYEQFFGPGTRLTVL.

The rearrangement uses TRBV7-6 and TRBJ2-7; 9 positions match TRBD1. V gave up 5 bases and J gave up 6 bases; unmatched junction bases: 8. Per germline, CDR1 SGHVS and CDR2 FNYEAQ. The CDR3 totals 14 residues. This CDR3 is CASSENTGGSEQYF. CDR3 bases: TGTGCCAGCAGCGAAAATACAGGGGGCAGCGAGCAGTACTTC. Together with reference TRBV7-6 and TRBJ2-7, the CDR3 gives the full variable domain: GAGVSQSPRYKVTKRGQDVALRCDPISGHVSLYWYRQALGQGPEFLTYFNYEAQQDKSGLPNDRFSAERPEGSISTLTIQRTEQRDSAMYRCASSENTGGSEQYFGPGTRLTVT.

The rearrangement uses TRBV13 and TRBJ2-3; TRBD2 might be the D (5 bases). Germline CDR1 and CDR2: PRHDT and FYEKMQ (reference sequence). The CDR3 loop spans 14 amino acids. Trimming stripped 2 bases from V and 4 bases from J, with 10 bases between. In nucleotides, the CDR3 is TGTGCCAGCAGCTTATGGAGGAAGTCAGATACGCAGTATTTT. Its translation is CASSLWRKSDTQYF.

The rearrangement uses TRBV30 and TRBJ2-6, with 8 bases fitting TRBD1. This CDR3 spans 18 amino acids. Trimming cost V 2 bases and J 0 bases; bases outside gene matches: 9. From germline, CDR1 is GTSNPN and CDR2 SVGIG (reference sequence). CDR3 coding DNA: TGTGCCTGGAGTCCCCGGACAGGGCCTAGCTCTGGGGCCAACGTCCTGACTTTC. Protein sequence: CAWSPRTGPSSGANVLTF.

The chain joins TRBV4-1 to TRBJ2-2; 7 nucleotides agree with TRBD2. This CDR3 is 15 amino acids long. The V segment lost 10 bases and the J segment 10 bases; nucleotides outside the gene matches: 18. Per the germline V gene, CDR1 is MGHRA and CDR2 is YSYEKL. CDR3 DNA sequence: TGCGCCACGACGAAAGAAGCGGGACGACCGGCGGAGCTGTTTTTT. Translation: CATTKEAGRPAELFF.

The CDR3 here is CASSLLPTGTGTGELFF. Written as DNA, the CDR3 is TGTGCCAGCAGCTTGCTCCCTACAGGGACGGGCACCGGGGAGCTGTTTTTT. This chain joins TRBV5-6 and TRBJ2-2; a possible D gene is TRBD1 (6 bases). The CDR3 consists of 17 residues. The V end lost 1 base, the J end lost 4 bases, and 17 bases lay between the germline ends. CDR1 SGHDT and CDR2 YYEEEE come from the germline V gene.

The rearrangement links TRBV6-1 to TRBJ2-7; 9 bases agree with TRBD1. In germline, CDR1 is MNHNS, CDR2 SASEGT. The CDR3 totals 12 residues. V lost 10 bases, J lost 7 bases, and 8 bases stayed unmatched. CDR3 protein: CATRQGVVEQYF. CDR3 DNA: TGTGCCACCCGACAGGGGGTAGTAGAGCAGTACTTC.

V and J are TRBV30 and TRBJ1-5; weak D call: TRBD1 (5 bases). CDR3 length: 13 residues. CDR1 is GTSNPN and CDR2 is SVGIG in the germline V gene (reference sequence). V was cut by 5 bases and J by 5 bases, with 13 bases left in between. The CDR3 region is CAWERGVDQPQHF. The DNA for the CDR3 is TGTGCCTGGGAGAGGGGTGTCGATCAGCCCCAGCATTTT.

The chain employs TRBV7-9 and TRBJ2-7; no definite D call. The germline V gene encodes CDR1 SEHNR and CDR2 FQNEAQ (reference sequence). Trimming stripped 5 bases from V and 3 bases from J, with 8 bases between. CDR3 size: 12 residues. The DNA of the CDR3 is TGTGCCAGCAGCGGTGAGAGCTACGAGCAGTACTTC. It yields the protein CASSGESYEQYF.